Below are 32 T cell receptor beta chains sequenced from a single sample in a study of beta chain features in type 1 diabetes. Every isolated RNA sample was fully reverse transcribed, so sequencing captured expressed TCRB transcripts. Produced via immunoSEQ multiplex PCR; TCRdb's table is partial and in-frame only. The table shows 310,000 or so clones, with 9.5% to 12% occurring only once. Sample: naive CD4+ T cells from blood. These receptors all stem from a woman younger than 45 in good health.

This clone has just a few counts. The chain joins TRBV5-1 to TRBJ2-1; 7 bases match TRBD1. There are 17 residues in the CDR3. Germline trimming cut 3 bases from V and 0 bases from J; bases unmatched to any gene: 9. Germline V gene lookup returns CDR1 SGHRS and CDR2 YFSETQ. The CDR3 DNA reads TGCGCCAGCAGCTCCGGGACAGCTCAAAGCTCCTACAATGAGCAGTTCTTC. Encoded protein: CASSSGTAQSSYNEQFF.

This clone was seen a few times. The chain links TRBV18 to TRBJ2-7; weak D call: TRBD2 (6 bases). V gave up 0 bases and J gave up 3 bases, with 6 bases separating them. In germline, CDR1 is KGHSH, CDR2 LQKENI. This CDR3 is built from 13 residues. The CDR3 region has the DNA TGTGCCAGCTCACCACCGGGACTCTACGAGCAGTACTTC. Translation: CASSPPGLYEQYF.

The chain joins TRBV6-5 to TRBJ1-1; D gene unclear. Germline V gene lookup returns CDR1 MNHEY and CDR2 SVGAGI. The ends were cut back, 6 bases at V and 6 bases at J, with 14 bases in the middle. The CDR3 sequence is 13 residues long. DNA for the CDR3: TGTGCCAGCAGACCCAGGATAGACGCTGAAGCTTTCTTT. Translated: CASRPRIDAEAFF.

In this sample, this clone turned up a few times. The rearrangement uses TRBV30 and TRBJ2-1; 9 nucleotides match TRBD1. The germline CDR1 and CDR2 sequences are GTSNPN and SVGIG (reference sequence). CDR3 length: 14 amino acids. The trim removed 7 bases at V and 8 bases at J, leaving 12 bases unmatched. The CDR3 loop is CASTGGGSWDEQFF. As DNA, the CDR3 is TGTGCCTCTACAGGGGGCGGGAGTTGGGATGAGCAGTTCTTC.

This clone came up a few times. The J gene is TRBJ2-1, the V gene TRBV25-1, with TRBD1 matching 10 bases. Germline values: CDR1 MGHDK, CDR2 SYGVNS. V was clipped by 4 bases and J by 10 bases; unmatched bases: 4. This CDR3 has 13 amino acids. The CDR3 loop reads CASSGQGAREQFF. DNA of the CDR3: TGTGCCAGCAGTGGACAGGGGGCGCGGGAGCAGTTCTTC.

The V gene is TRBV7-6, the J gene TRBJ2-1; 12 nucleotides line up with TRBD2. From germline, CDR1 is SGHVS and CDR2 FNYEAQ. CDR3 length equals 16 residues. V lost 3 bases, J lost 10 bases, and 10 bases stayed unmatched. The CDR3 sequence is CASSLVWTSGTNEQFF. The CDR3 DNA reads TGTGCCAGCAGCTTGGTGTGGACTAGCGGGACTAACGAGCAGTTCTTC.

This clone was counted only a few times. The chain couples TRBV28 to TRBJ1-1, with no clear D. The germline gives CDR1 MDHEN, CDR2 SYDVKM. CDR3 length equals 12 residues. Trimming stripped 8 bases from V and 5 bases from J, with 12 bases between. CDR3 DNA: TGTGCCAGCGGTATCTTCCGGACTGAAGCTTTCTTT. It is translated as CASGIFRTEAFF.

This clone was seen a handful of times. The rearrangement uses TRBV7-9 and TRBJ2-2, with 7 bases fitting TRBD1. This CDR3 is 13 amino acids long. Germline values: CDR1 SEHNR, CDR2 FQNEAQ (reference sequence). V lost 7 bases, J lost 3 bases, and 2 bases stayed unmatched. CDR3 sequence (DNA): TGTGCCAGCATCGGACAGGACACCGGGGAGCTGTTTTTT. It is translated as CASIGQDTGELFF.

The chain employs TRBV6-5 and TRBJ1-2; 8 positions match TRBD1. The CDR3 has 14 amino acids. Germline CDR1 and CDR2: MNHEY and SVGAGI. V was pared by 2 bases and J by 7 bases, with 6 bases of the junction left unmatched. In DNA, the CDR3 is TGTGCCAGCAGTTACGGCAGGGGGCTTACTGGCTACACCTTC. This gives the protein CASSYGRGLTGYTF.

In this sample, this clone turned up a few times. This chain links TRBV19 with TRBJ2-1; 7 bases fit TRBD2. This CDR3 is built from 16 residues. The germline V gene has CDR1 LNHDA and CDR2 SQIVND (reference sequence). V lost 3 bases to trimming and J lost 2 bases; unmatched junction nucleotides: 7. The CDR3, as DNA: TGTGCCAGTAGTATCGAGGGCGGGAGTCCCTACAATGAGCAGTTCTTC. It codes for CASSIEGGSPYNEQFF.

The J gene is TRBJ2-6, the V gene TRBV28, with 9 bases that match TRBD1. The germline V gene encodes CDR1 MDHEN and CDR2 SYDVKM. The V and J ends lost 4 bases and 3 bases, in that order; junction bases with no gene match: 1. CDR3 length: 15 amino acids. In DNA form, the CDR3 reads TGTGCCAGCAGTTACAGGGGGCTTGGGGCCAACGTCCTGACTTTC. Amino acids: CASSYRGLGANVLTF.

The V gene is TRBV6-5, the J gene TRBJ1-2, with 8 bases fitting TRBD1. This CDR3 is built from 15 residues. Germline values: CDR1 MNHEY, CDR2 SVGAGI. Trimming took 5 bases from V and 2 from J; bases not matched to a gene: 7. This chain's CDR3 is CASSTLDRVNYGYTF. Written as DNA, the CDR3 is TGTGCCAGCAGTACCTTGGACAGGGTAAACTATGGCTACACCTTC.

This chain links TRBV18 with TRBJ2-7; TRBD2 might be the D (5 bases). V gave up 6 bases and J gave up 2 bases, with 17 bases separating them. Germline CDR1 KGHSH, CDR2 LQKENI. The CDR3 has 15 amino acids. In DNA form, the CDR3 reads TGTGCCAGCTCCTCCTCGATTAGCGCTCCCTACGAGCAGTACTTC. It translates to CASSSSISAPYEQYF.

This rearrangement joins TRBV5-1 to TRBJ2-5; a weak D match, TRBD1 (7 bases). Germline V gene sequence: CDR1 SGHRS, CDR2 YFSETQ. V was trimmed by 5 bases and J by 4 bases, leaving 15 bases between them. The CDR3 is made up of 14 amino acids. In DNA form, the CDR3 reads TGCGCCAGCAGGCGGGACAGAGGAAGAGAGACCCAGTACTTC. Translating it yields CASRRDRGRETQYF. The complete variable domain, with remaining parts taken from reference TRBV5-1 and TRBJ2-5, reads KAGVTQTPRYLIKTRGQQVTLSCSPISGHRSVSWYQQTPGQGLQFLFEYFSETQRNKGNFPGRFSGRQFSNSRSEMNVSTLELGDSALYLCASRRDRGRETQYFGPGTRLLVL.

This chain joins TRBV7-2 and TRBJ2-7, with 12 bases that match TRBD2. The CDR3 length is 15 residues. The germline V gene has CDR1 SGHTA and CDR2 FQGNSA. Unmatched junction bases numbered 5, after V lost 5 bases and J lost 3 bases. CDR3 sequence (DNA): TGTGCCAGCAGCGGTGGACTAGCGGGATACTACGAGCAGTACTTC. Translation gives CASSGGLAGYYEQYF.

The V and J genes are TRBV19 and TRBJ1-1; D gene uncertain. Trimming took 7 bases from V and 1 from J, leaving 4 bases between them. The CDR3 totals 11 residues. The germline CDR1 and CDR2 sequences are LNHDA and SQIVND (reference sequence). The CDR3 DNA reads as TGTGCCAGTACCAGGAACACTGAAGCTTTCTTT. As protein: CASTRNTEAFF.

This chain uses TRBV5-1 with TRBJ2-1; 8 nucleotides match TRBD2. Germline-derived CDR1 and CDR2 are SGHRS and YFSETQ. The CDR3 is 15 residues long. After removal of 0 bases from V and 6 bases from J, the junction contained 5 bases not matched to a gene. CDR3: CASSLGRTSRNEQFF. The DNA of the CDR3 is TGCGCCAGCAGCTTGGGTAGGACTAGCCGCAATGAGCAGTTCTTC.

This clone occurred a few times. V usage is TRBV5-1 and J usage is TRBJ2-1; D may be TRBD2 (5 bases). The CDR3 has 18 residues. V dropped 1 base and J dropped 0 bases, with 17 bases sitting between them. CDR1 and CDR2 (germline): SGHRS, YFSETQ. The chain's CDR3 is CASSLLNGPGSSYNEQFF. Here the CDR3 DNA reads TGCGCCAGCAGCTTGTTAAATGGTCCGGGGAGCTCCTACAATGAGCAGTTCTTC.

The genes are TRBV2 and TRBJ2-4; 9 bases are a match to TRBD1. CDR3 length equals 15 residues. The junction had 9 bases not matched to a gene; V was cut back by 8 bases and J by 4 bases. Germline V gene data show CDR1 as SNHLY and CDR2 as FYNNEI. The CDR3 DNA reads as TGTGCCAGCCTGAAACCCGGACAGGGGAAAAACATTCAGTACTTC. Translation gives CASLKPGQGKNIQYF.

In DNA, the CDR3 is TGTGCCAGCAGCTCCCTTCGTTTAGCGGGAGAGGAGCAGTTCTTC. It is translated as CASSSLRLAGEEQFF. V usage is TRBV7-9 and J usage is TRBJ2-1; TRBD2 aligns across 9 bases. V gave up 4 bases and J gave up 10 bases; unmatched junction bases: 11. Germline values: CDR1 SEHNR, CDR2 FQNEAQ (reference sequence). This CDR3 is built from 15 residues.

This clone appeared a few times. The rearrangement links TRBV6-5 to TRBJ1-5; D unresolved. V was clipped by 3 bases and J by 1 base, with 4 bases between them. CDR3 size: 13 residues. Germline CDR1 is MNHEY and CDR2 is SVGAGI. The CDR3 spells CASSYESNQPQHF. The CDR3 DNA sequence: TGTGCCAGCAGTTATGAGAGCAATCAGCCCCAGCATTTT.

This clone was picked up a small number of times. CDR3 sequence (DNA): TGTGCCAGTAGCGGGACTAGCGGTAATGAGCAGTTCTTC. Protein sequence: CASSGTSGNEQFF. This chain joins TRBV19 and TRBJ2-1; TRBD2 matches at 11 bases. Germline trimming cut 6 bases from V and 7 bases from J; bases unmatched to any gene: 2. The V gene's germline CDR1 is LNHDA and CDR2 SQIVND (reference sequence). The CDR3 is 13 residues long.

CDR3 sequence reads: CASSKTRGIQETQYF. DNA of the CDR3: TGTGCCAGCAGTAAGACACGCGGGATTCAAGAGACCCAGTACTTC. The gene calls are TRBV27 and TRBJ2-5; tentative D call: TRBD2 (6 bases). V was clipped by 5 bases and J by 2 bases, with 15 bases between them. Looked up from germline, CDR1 is MNHEY and CDR2 is SMNVEV (reference sequence). The CDR3 extends over 15 amino acids.

V and J are TRBV7-2 and TRBJ2-3; 10 nucleotides line up with TRBD1. Germline assignment: CDR1 SGHTA and CDR2 FQGNSA. J lost 5 bases, V lost 3 bases, and 5 bases had no gene match. CDR3 length: 15 residues. CDR3 protein: CASSFRDRGLDTQYF. As DNA, the CDR3 is TGTGCCAGCAGCTTTCGGGACAGGGGTTTAGATACGCAGTATTTT.

This clone showed up just a few times. The V and J genes are TRBV30 and TRBJ1-5; tentative D call: TRBD1 (6 bases). The CDR3 totals 14 residues. Germline assignment: CDR1 GTSNPN and CDR2 SVGIG (reference sequence). V was cut by 5 bases and J by 7 bases, with 18 bases left in between. The CDR3 sequence is CAWDQGNGEQPQHF. Written as DNA, the CDR3 is TGTGCCTGGGACCAGGGGAATGGGGAACAGCCCCAGCATTTT.

This clone was seen a few times. The CDR3 DNA follows: TGTGCCAGCAGCGGCGGACTAGCGGGCACCTACGAGCAGTACTTC. It specifies CASSGGLAGTYEQYF. The genes are TRBV9 and TRBJ2-7; 11 bases are shared with TRBD2. Germline values: CDR1 SGDLS, CDR2 YYNGEE. The CDR3 consists of 15 residues. Trimming removed 3 bases from V and 2 bases from J; junction bases left unmatched: 4.

The chain employs TRBV6-5 and TRBJ1-4, with a possible D match to TRBD1 (6 bases). CDR3 length equals 15 residues. Germline V CDR1 and CDR2: MNHEY, SVGAGI. V was pared by 5 bases and J by 5 bases, with 15 bases between. The CDR3 DNA is TGTGCCAGCAGTCAACAGGGCACGGTCAATGAAAAACTGTTTTTT. This translates into CASSQQGTVNEKLFF.

In DNA, the CDR3 is TGTGCCAGCAGCAAAGGGGAGGATAGAAGATGGAGCTGGAGTTATAGCTACACCTTC. Protein product: CASSKGEDRRWSWSYSYTF. The chain uses TRBV21-1 and TRBJ1-2. TRBV21-1 is termed a pseudogene. The CDR3 covers 19 residues.

This sequence joins TRBV5-1 and TRBJ2-1, with 7 bases that match TRBD1. The CDR3 consists of 13 residues. Per the germline V gene, CDR1 is SGHRS and CDR2 is YFSETQ. V lost 4 bases to trimming and J lost 5 bases; unmatched junction nucleotides: 3. The CDR3 nucleotides read TGCGCCAGCAGCCAAGGGACAGACAATGAGCAGTTCTTC. Amino acids: CASSQGTDNEQFF.

V usage is TRBV7-9 and J usage is TRBJ2-5; possible D gene TRBD1, 5 bases. This CDR3 is built from 13 residues. Germline assignment: CDR1 SEHNR and CDR2 FQNEAQ (reference sequence). Trimming took off 2 bases at V and 5 bases at J, with 9 bases between the two ends. CDR3 region: CASSLQGWETQYF. In nucleotides, the CDR3 is TGTGCCAGCAGCTTACAGGGTTGGGAGACCCAGTACTTC.

This chain connects TRBV29-1 to TRBJ1-4; TRBD1 matches at 8 bases. CDR1 is SQVTM, CDR2 ANQGSEA, per germline. The CDR3 totals 13 residues. V gave up 4 bases and J gave up 2 bases; unmatched junction bases: 0. In DNA, the CDR3 is TGCAGCGTTGGACAGGGGACTAATGAAAAACTGTTTTTT. Translated: CSVGQGTNEKLFF.

This clone was counted only a few times. This chain uses TRBV7-9 with TRBJ2-7; tentative D call: TRBD1 (6 bases). Germline assignment: CDR1 SEHNR and CDR2 FQNEAQ (reference sequence). The V end was cut by 2 bases, the J end by 1 base, with 12 bases between. The CDR3 is 15 residues long. In nucleotides, the CDR3 is TGTGCCAGCAGCTTAACACAGGGTCTTTCCTACGAGCAGTACTTC. This codes for CASSLTQGLSYEQYF.